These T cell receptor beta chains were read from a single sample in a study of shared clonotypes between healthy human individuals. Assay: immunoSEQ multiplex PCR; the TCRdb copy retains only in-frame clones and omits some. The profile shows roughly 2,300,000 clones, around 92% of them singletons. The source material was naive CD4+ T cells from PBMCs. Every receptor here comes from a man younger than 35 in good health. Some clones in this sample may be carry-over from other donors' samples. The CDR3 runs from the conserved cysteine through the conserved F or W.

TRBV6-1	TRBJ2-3	CAALLGGGITDTQYF
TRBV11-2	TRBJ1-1	CASSLSGGAFF
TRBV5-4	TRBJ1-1	CASSLDRGQGRTEAFF
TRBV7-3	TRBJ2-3	CASSLRTRQGTDTQYF
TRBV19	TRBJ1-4	CASKLGTTNEKLFF
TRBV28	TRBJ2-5	CASSRRVQETQYF
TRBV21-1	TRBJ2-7	CASSKVPARGPYEQYF
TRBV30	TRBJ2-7	CAWSVGGSSYEQYF
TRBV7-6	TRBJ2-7	CASSLVVRDEQYF
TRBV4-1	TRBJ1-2	CASSRVSASDGYTF
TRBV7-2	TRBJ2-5	CASSLLGPAEETQYF
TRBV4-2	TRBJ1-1	CASSQEKLQGFEAFF
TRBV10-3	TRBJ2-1	CAISELTQGPEQFF
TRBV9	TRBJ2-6	CASSVLGNSGANVLTF
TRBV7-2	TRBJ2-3	CASGVTGSDTQYF
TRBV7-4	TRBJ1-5	CASSLARTGDQPQHF
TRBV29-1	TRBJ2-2	CSVVPGLTGELFF
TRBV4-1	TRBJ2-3	CASSQSGSTDTQYF
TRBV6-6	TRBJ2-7	CASSYSYSSYEQYF
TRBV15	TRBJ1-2	CATSVTIPGVGGYTF
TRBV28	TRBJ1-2	CASSPTNGVHGYTF
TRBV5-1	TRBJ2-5	CASSRTGLQETQYF
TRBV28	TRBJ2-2	CASSLDRSTGELFF
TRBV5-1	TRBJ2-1	CASSSTRPDRDKKNEQFF
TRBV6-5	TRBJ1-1	CASSSGELGGAFF
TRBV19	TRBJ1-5	CASTTDRWIRQPQHF
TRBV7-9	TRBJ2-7	CASSPRGSLGGEQYF
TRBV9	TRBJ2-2	CASSGGLWWENTGELFF
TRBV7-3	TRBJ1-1	CASSPGQGVNTEAFF
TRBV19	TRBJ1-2	CASITGAPLTGYGYTF
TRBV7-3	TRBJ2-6	CASSLQGTPGANVLTF
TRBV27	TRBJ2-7	CASRLRSGNYEQYF
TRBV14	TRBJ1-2	CASSQDRVGYGYTF
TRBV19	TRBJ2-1	CASSMWDRGHNEQFF
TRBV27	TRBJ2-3	CASSPSGTSSTDTQYF
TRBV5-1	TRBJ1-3	CASSLSDSGNTIYF
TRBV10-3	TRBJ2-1	CAISGWQGVYNEQFF
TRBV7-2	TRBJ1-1	CASSHTGWGAFF
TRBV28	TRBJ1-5	CASSPVGGSNQPQHF
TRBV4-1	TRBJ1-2	CASSQAQGASGGYTF
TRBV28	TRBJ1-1	CASSLWYRGHTEAFF
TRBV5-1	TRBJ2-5	CASSALGQETQYF
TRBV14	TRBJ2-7	CASSQVDSLQNF
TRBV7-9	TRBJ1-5	CASSLGAAGDLNQPQHF
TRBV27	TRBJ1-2	CASSPRTNYGYTF
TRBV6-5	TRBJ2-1	CASSRQGNSYNEQFF